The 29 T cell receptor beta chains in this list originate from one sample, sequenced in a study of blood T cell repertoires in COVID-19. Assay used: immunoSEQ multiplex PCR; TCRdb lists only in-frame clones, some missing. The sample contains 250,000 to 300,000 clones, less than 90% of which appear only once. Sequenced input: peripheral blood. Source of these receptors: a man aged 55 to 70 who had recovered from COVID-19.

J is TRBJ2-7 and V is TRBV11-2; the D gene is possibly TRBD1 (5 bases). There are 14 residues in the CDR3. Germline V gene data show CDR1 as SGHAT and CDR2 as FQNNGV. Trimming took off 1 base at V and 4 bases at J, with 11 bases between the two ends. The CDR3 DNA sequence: TGTGCCAGCAGCTTAGGACAGCGAGCTTACGAGCAGTACTTC. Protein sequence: CASSLGQRAYEQYF.

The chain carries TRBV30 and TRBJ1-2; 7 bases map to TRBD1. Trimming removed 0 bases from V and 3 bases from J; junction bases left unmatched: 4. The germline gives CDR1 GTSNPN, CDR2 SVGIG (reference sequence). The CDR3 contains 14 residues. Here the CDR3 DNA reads TGTGCCTGGAGTGTACGGGACAGATACTATGGCTACACCTTC. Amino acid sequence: CAWSVRDRYYGYTF.

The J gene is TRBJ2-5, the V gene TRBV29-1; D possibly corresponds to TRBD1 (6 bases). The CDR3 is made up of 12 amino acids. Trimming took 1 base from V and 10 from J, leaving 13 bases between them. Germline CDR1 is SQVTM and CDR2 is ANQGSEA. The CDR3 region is CSVEVRKGGQYF. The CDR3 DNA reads TGCAGCGTTGAAGTCCGAAAAGGGGGCCAGTACTTC.

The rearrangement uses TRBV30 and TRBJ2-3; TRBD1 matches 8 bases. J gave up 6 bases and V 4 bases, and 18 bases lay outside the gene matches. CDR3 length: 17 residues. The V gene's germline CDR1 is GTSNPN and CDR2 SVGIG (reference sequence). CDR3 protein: CAWIGGGTGQGVDTQYF. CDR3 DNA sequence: TGTGCCTGGATAGGCGGCGGGACAGGTCAAGGGGTGGATACGCAGTATTTT.

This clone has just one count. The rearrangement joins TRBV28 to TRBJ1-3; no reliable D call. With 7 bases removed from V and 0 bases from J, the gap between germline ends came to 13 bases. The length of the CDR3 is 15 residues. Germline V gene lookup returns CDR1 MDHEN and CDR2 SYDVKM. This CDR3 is CASIATLVSGNTIYF. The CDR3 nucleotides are TGTGCCAGCATTGCTACGCTAGTCTCTGGAAACACCATATATTTT.

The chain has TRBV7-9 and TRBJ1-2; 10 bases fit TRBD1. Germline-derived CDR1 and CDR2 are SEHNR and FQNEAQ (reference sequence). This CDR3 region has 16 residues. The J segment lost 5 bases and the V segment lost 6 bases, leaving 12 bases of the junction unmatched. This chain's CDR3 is CASRPNVGTGEYGYTF. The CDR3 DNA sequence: TGTGCCAGCAGGCCCAATGTGGGGACAGGGGAATATGGCTACACCTTC.

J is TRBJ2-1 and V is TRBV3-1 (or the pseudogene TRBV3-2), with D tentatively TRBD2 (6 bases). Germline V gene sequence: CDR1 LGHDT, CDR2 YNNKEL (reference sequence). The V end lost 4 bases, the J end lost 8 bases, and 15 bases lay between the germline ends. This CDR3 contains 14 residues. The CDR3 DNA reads TGTGCCAGCAGCCCCGAGGGAGGAGTCCATGAGCAGTTCTTC. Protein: CASSPEGGVHEQFF.

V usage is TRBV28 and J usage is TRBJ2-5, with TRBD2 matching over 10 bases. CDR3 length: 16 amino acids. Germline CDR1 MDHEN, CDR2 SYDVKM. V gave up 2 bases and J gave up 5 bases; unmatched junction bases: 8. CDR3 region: CASSLASGGAMETQYF. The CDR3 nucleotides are TGTGCCAGCAGTTTAGCCAGCGGGGGGGCCATGGAGACCCAGTACTTC. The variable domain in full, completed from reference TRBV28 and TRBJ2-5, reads DVKVTQSSRYLVKRTGEKVFLECVQDMDHENMFWYRQDPGLGLRLIYFSYDVKMKEKGDIPEGYSVSREKKERFSLILESASTNQTSMYLCASSLASGGAMETQYFGPGTRLLVL.

CDR3 sequence reads: CASGSRTGRNEQFF. The CDR3 nucleotides are TGTGCTAGTGGTTCCCGGACTGGGCGTAATGAGCAGTTCTTC. The gene calls are TRBV12-5 and TRBJ2-1; maybe TRBD2 (5 bases). The CDR3 is 14 residues long. V gave up 4 bases and J gave up 7 bases, with 14 bases separating them. Per germline, CDR1 LGHNT and CDR2 FRNRAP.

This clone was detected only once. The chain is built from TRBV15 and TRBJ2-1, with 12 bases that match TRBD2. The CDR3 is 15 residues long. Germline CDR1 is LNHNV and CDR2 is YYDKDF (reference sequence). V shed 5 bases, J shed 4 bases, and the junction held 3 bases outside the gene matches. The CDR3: CATSATSGGYNEQFF. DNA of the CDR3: TGTGCCACCAGCGCTACTAGCGGGGGGTACAATGAGCAGTTCTTC.

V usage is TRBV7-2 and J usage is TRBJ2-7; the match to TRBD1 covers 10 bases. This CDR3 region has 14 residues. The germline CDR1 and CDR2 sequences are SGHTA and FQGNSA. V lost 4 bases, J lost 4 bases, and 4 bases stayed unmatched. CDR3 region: CASSSGTGAYEQYF. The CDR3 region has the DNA TGTGCCAGCAGCTCCGGGACAGGGGCGTACGAGCAGTACTTC.

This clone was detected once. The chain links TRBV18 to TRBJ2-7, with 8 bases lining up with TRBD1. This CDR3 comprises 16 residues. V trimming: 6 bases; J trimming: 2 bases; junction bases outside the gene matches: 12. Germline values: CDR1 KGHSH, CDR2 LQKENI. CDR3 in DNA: TGTGCCAGCTCGCGACAATGGACAGGGCCTACCTACGAGCAGTACTTC. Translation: CASSRQWTGPTYEQYF.

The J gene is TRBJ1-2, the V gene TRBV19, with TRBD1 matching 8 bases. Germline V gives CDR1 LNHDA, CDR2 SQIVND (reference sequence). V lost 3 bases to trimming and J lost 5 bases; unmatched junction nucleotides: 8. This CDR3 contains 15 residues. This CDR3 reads CASSIAGGAGYGYTF. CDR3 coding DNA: TGTGCCAGTAGTATCGCAGGGGGCGCAGGGTATGGCTACACCTTC.

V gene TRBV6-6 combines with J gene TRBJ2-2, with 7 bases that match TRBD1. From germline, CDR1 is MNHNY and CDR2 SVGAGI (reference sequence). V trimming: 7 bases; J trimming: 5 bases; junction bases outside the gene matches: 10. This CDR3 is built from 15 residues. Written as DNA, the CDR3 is TGTGCCAGCATCCACAGGACAGGAGGTACCGGGGAGCTGTTTTTT. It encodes CASIHRTGGTGELFF.

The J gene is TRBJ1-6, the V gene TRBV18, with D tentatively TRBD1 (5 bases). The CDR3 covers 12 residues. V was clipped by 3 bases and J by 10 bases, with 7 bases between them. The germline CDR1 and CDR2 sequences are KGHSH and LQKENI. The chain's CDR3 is CASSPGQSPLHF. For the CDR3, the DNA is TGTGCCAGCTCACCCGGACAATCACCCCTCCACTTT. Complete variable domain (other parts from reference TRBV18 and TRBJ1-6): NAGVMQNPRHLVRRRGQEARLRCSPMKGHSHVYWYRQLPEEGLKFMVYLQKENIIDESGMPKERFSAEFPKEGPSILRIQQVVRGDSAAYFCASSPGQSPLHFGNGTRLTVT.

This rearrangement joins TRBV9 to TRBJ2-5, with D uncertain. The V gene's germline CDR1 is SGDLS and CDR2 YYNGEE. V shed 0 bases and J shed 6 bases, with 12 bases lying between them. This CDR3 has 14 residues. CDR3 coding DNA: TGTGCCAGCAGCGTAGGGAGCCTCACCCAGACCCAGTACTTC. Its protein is CASSVGSLTQTQYF.

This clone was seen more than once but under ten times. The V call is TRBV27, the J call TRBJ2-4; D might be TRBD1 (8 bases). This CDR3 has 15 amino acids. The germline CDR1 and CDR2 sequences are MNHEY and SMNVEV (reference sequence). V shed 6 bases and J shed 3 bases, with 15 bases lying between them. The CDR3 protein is CASRRTGRGKNIQYF. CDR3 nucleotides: TGTGCCAGCAGACGGACAGGGAGGGGCAAAAACATTCAGTACTTC.

CDR3 amino acids: CASSEAEQSSYGYTF. As DNA, the CDR3 is TGTGCCAGCAGTGAAGCGGAACAGTCCAGCTATGGCTACACCTTC. This chain uses TRBV2 with TRBJ1-2; unclear D gene. Germline V gene data show CDR1 as SNHLY and CDR2 as FYNNEI. Trimming cost V 0 bases and J 4 bases, with 12 bases left between them. The CDR3 spans 15 residues.

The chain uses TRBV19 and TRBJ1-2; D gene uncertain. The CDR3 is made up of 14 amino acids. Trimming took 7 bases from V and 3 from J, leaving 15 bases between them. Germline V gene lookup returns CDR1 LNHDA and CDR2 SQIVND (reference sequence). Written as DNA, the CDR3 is TGTGCCAGTAACCCTCGGGATTTGTACTATGGCTACACCTTC. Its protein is CASNPRDLYYGYTF.

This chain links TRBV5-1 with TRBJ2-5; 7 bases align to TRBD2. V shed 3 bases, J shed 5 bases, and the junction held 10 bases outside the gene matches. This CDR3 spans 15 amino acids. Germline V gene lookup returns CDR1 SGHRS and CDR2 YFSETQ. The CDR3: CASSSFGGRDETQYF. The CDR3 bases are TGCGCCAGCAGCTCATTCGGGGGGAGGGACGAGACCCAGTACTTC.

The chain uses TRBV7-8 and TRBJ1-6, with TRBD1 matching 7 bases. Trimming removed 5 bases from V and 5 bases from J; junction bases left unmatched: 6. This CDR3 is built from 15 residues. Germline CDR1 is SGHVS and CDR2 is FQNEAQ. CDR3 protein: CASSERQGDNSPLHF. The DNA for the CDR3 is TGTGCCAGCAGCGAGAGACAGGGAGATAATTCACCCCTCCACTTT.

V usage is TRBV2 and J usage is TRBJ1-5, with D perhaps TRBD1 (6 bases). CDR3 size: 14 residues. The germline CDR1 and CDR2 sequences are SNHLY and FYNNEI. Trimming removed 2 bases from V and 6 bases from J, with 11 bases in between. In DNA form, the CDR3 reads TGTGCCAGCAGTGAACGGGCAGGGGTTCAGCCCCAGCATTTT. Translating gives CASSERAGVQPQHF.

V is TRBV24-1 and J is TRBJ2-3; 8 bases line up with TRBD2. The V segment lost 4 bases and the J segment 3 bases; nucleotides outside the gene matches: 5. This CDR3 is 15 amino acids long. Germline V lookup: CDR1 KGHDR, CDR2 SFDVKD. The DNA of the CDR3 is TGTGCCACCAGTGACCCGAGCGGGAGAACAGATACGCAGTATTTT. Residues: CATSDPSGRTDTQYF.

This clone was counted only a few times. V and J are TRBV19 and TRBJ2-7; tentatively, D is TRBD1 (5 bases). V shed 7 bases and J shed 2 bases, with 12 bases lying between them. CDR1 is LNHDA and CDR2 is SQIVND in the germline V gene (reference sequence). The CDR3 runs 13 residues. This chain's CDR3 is CASKNQGTYEQYF. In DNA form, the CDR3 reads TGTGCCAGTAAAAACCAGGGCACCTACGAGCAGTACTTC.

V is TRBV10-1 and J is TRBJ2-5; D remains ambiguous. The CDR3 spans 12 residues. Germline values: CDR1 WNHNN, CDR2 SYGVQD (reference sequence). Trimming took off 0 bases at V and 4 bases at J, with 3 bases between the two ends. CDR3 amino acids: CASSESRETQYF. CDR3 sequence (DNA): TGCGCCAGCAGTGAGTCGAGAGAGACCCAGTACTTC.

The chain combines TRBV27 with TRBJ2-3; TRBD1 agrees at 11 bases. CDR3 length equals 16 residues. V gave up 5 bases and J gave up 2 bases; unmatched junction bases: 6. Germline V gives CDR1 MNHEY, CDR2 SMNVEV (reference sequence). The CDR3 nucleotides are TGTGCCAGCAGTCTAGGGACAGGGGGGCCCACAGATACGCAGTATTTT. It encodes CASSLGTGGPTDTQYF.

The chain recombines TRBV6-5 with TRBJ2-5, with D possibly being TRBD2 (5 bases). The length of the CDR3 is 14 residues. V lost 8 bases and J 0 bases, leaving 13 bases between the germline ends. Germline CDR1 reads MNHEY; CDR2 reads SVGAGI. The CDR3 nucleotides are TGTGCCAGCGGGGAGCGGAGATACCAAGAGACCCAGTACTTC. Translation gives CASGERRYQETQYF.

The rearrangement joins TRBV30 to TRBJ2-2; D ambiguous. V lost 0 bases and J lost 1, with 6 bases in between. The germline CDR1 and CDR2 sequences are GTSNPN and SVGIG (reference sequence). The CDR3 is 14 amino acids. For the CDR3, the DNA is TGTGCCTGGAGTGTAGTCAGGAACACCGGGGAGCTGTTTTTT. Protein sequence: CAWSVVRNTGELFF. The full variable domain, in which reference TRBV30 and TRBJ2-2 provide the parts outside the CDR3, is SQTIHQWPATLVQPVGSPLSLECTVEGTSNPNLYWYRQAAGRGLQLLFYSVGIGQISSEVPQNLSASRPQDRQFILSSKKLLLSDSGFYLCAWSVVRNTGELFFGEGSRLTVL.

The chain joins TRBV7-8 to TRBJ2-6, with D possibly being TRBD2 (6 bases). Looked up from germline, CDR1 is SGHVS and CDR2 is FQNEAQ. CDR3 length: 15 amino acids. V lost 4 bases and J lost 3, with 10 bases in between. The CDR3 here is CASSWKGGGANVLTF. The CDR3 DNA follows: TGTGCCAGCAGCTGGAAGGGAGGTGGGGCCAACGTCCTGACTTTC.